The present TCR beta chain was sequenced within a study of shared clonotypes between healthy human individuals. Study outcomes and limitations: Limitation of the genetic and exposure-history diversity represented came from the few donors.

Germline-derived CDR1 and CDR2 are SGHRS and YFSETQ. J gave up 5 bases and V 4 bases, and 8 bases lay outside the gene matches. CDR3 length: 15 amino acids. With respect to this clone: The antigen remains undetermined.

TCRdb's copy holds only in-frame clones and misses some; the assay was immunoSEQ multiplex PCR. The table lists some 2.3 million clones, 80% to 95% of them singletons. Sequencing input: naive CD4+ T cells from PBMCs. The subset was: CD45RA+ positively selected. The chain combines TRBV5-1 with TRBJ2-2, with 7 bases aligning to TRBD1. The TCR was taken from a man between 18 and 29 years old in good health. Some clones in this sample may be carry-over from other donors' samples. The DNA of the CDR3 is TGCGCCAGCAGCACGCCGGGACAGCTTACCGGGGAGCTGTTTTTT. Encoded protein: CASSTPGQLTGELFF.